Below, one T cell receptor beta chain is given with its context. These data come from a study of cytomegalovirus exposure and HLA in healthy donors. Assay: immunoSEQ multiplex PCR; the TCRdb copy retains only in-frame clones and omits some. The sample comprises about 160,000 clones, roughly 90% of which are singletons, and 4.2% rests with the top ten. This TCR came from a man aged 18 to 35 in good health and CMV-seropositive. The material sequenced was PBMCs.

The DNA for the CDR3 is TGTGCCAGCAGCAGCAAATGCCCCAAGAGCATCAATGAGCAGTTCTTC. This gives the protein CASSSKCPKSINEQFF. V usage is TRBV21-1 and J usage is TRBJ2-1; TRBD2 is the table's D call, not checked against the DNA. TRBV21-1 is a pseudogene segment. The CDR3 consists of 16 residues.